This T cell receptor beta chain is drawn from a study of blood T cell repertoires in COVID-19. Germline V gene lookup returns CDR1 SGHRS and CDR2 YFSETQ. V lost 0 bases and J lost 0, with 7 bases in between. The CDR3 is 15 residues long. As handled by the study authors: Cell counts per sample came from amplifying reference gene primers. The protocol was immunoSEQ multiplex PCR, while the TCRdb copy is restricted to in-frame clones and leaves out a portion. D and trimming come from the DNA, and the V and J calls and clone size come from that table. The repertoire holds approximately 120,000 clones, with roughly 90% as singletons.

This chain joins TRBV5-1 and TRBJ1-5; no firm D call. Material: peripheral blood. This TCR was recovered from a man aged 45-65 years with COVID-19, enrolled during active disease. The CDR3 loop reads CASSLDGYSNQPQHF. CDR3 nucleotide sequence: TGCGCCAGCAGCTTGGACGGGTATAGCAATCAGCCCCAGCATTTT.